The 2 T cell receptor beta chains reported below all come from one sample, sequenced in a study of early T cells in non-severe SARS-CoV-2 infection. TCRdb redid the calling of the 5' RACE reads with MiXCR, one entry per CDR3 protein. The sample holds around 53,000 distinct CDR3 sequences; about 10% are singletons and the top ten take about 8.5%. The sample taken for sequencing was whole blood. The receptor set was obtained from an adult who was a healthcare worker with PCR-confirmed SARS-CoV-2 infection or an uninfected control (not recorded which).

The chain employs TRBV12-3 or TRBV12-4 and TRBJ2-4; 8 nucleotides match TRBD2. V was clipped by 3 bases and J by 8 bases; unmatched bases: 12. This CDR3 comprises 16 residues. CDR3 coding DNA: TGTGCCAGCAGTTTTGTTGGAGCGGGAGAATCGGACATTCAGTACTTC. It translates to CASSFVGAGESDIQYF.

This clonotype appeared a few times. The rearrangement uses TRBV29-1 and TRBJ2-5, with D tentatively TRBD2 (6 bases). The length of the CDR3 is 12 residues. Germline lookup yields CDR1 SQVTM and CDR2 ANQGSEA. V was clipped by 5 bases and J by 4 bases, with 11 bases between them. This CDR3 reads CSVRRVGETQYF. The CDR3 DNA sequence: TGCAGCGTTCGGAGGGTGGGAGAGACCCAGTACTTC.